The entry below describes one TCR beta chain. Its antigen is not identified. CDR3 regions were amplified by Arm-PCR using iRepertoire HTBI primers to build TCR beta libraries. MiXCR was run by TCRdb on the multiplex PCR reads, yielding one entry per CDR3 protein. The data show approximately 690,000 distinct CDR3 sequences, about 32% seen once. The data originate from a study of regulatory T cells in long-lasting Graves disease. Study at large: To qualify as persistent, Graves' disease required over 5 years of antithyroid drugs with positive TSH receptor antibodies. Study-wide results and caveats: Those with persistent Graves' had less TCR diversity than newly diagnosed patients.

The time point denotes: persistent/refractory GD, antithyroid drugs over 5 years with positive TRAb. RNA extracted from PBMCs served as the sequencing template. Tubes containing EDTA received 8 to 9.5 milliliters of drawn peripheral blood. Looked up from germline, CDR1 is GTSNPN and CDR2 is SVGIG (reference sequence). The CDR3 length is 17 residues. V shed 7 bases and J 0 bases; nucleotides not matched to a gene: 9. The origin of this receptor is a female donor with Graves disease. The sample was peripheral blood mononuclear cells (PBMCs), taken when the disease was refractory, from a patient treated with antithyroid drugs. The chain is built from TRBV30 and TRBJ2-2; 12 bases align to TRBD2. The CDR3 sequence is CASGLAGTAANTGELFF. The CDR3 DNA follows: TGTGCCTCTGGACTAGCGGGAACGGCCGCGAACACCGGGGAGCTGTTTTTT.